A single T cell receptor (beta chain) is shown here with its context. It has no known antigen specificity. No much larger clonotype is one base removed from it; base qualities were not supplied. These data belong to a study of CD4 T cells in relation to SARS-CoV-2 and coronaviruses listed by TCRdb under 2021. For the study in its entirety: A median age of around 37 years, with a range of 21 to 72 years, was recorded for the full convalescent cohort of 12 patients. The study assessed, at the TCR clonotype level, memory CD4+ T cell crossreactivity between SARS-CoV-2 and common cold coronavirus spike proteins. Of the 12 convalescent patients, 8 were male and 4 were female, and two of the subjects were Hispanic. Expansion assays from other donors in the study were sequenced with a different, Illumina-based TCR-beta assay. Samples from a few pre-COVID donors and the naive versus memory experiments were sequenced with the Adaptive Biotechnologies TCR-sequencing kit; other data were Illumina-based. Shared crossreactive spike epitopes were mapped to their HLA restriction using patient-derived lymphoblastoid cell lines. Broader findings and caveats from the paper: Small numbers of patients and of tested TCRs limited the study. Pre-pandemic and post-infection samples were not both contributed by any donor, so tracing of the source of pre-existing responses was limited. Compared with monoreactive clones, crossreactive clones had significantly weaker SARS-CoV-2-driven expansion, a result consistent with antigenic imprinting. Since the crossreactivity analysis centred on spike protein, crossreactivity against other viral proteins was not assessed. Sequencing naive versus memory cells indicated that the assay picks up memory recall responses, not primary responses primed during culture. Approximately 69% of donors had memory CD4+ clonotypes that crossrecognized SARS-CoV-2 and at least one common cold coronavirus spike.

Naive and memory CD4+ T cells were separated from cryopreserved PBMCs by first enriching for CD4 and then performing EasySep naive CD4+ T cell enrichment. PBMCs were isolated from leukapheresis product or whole blood by Ficoll-Paque PLUS gradient centrifugation. PBMCs were either cryopreserved at -140 degrees C or used fresh in the expansion assay. The QIAamp Micro DNA Kit was used to extract genomic DNA from the CD4+ T cells. Looking up the germline V gene (reference sequence) yields CDR1 MNHEY and CDR2 SMNVEV. The V end loses 6 bases and the J end loses 3 bases, and a stretch of 12 bases separates them. There are 13 amino acids in the CDR3, from cysteine to phenylalanine inclusive. Left in the record is the CDR3 DNA by itself, 39 bases read in frame from the first base. Uncultured naive and memory CD4+ T cell DNA received deep-resolution immunoSEQ TCR-beta sequencing. Under the source paper's analysis protocol: Preprocessing removed nonproductive sequences and CDR3s not starting with C, not ending with F or W, or shorter than 7 amino acids. Cultured and uncultured naive and memory CD4+ repertoires were searched for previously identified spike- and CEF-reactive CDR3s. CDR3 homology was measured as pairwise Levenshtein distance, computed with the stringdist R package after trimming three terminal residues from each end. Drawn from immuneACCESS, this table holds only the in-frame rearrangements with V and J called that TCRdb kept. Clones are partly lost; checked studies trace under half to an unresolved V gene and leave the rest unexplained. The D gene and trimming were derived from the DNA, and the V and J assignments and clone size from that table. This sample gives approximately 50,000 clones in total; 92% of them show up just once. The ten most abundant clones make up around 0.4% of the sample.

The chain joins TRBV27 to TRBJ2-7; the D call could be TRBD1 or TRBD2, with each sharing 6 bases. Material: naive CD4+ T cells from PBMCs. The cell subset or site label, read with the paper, signifies: naive CD4+ T cells isolated by negative enrichment. The sequence was obtained from an adult with COVID-19. The DNA is TGTGCCAGCAGCGGGGGCATCCGCTACGAGCAGTACTTC. Its protein product is CASSGGIRYEQYF.